A selection of T cell receptor beta chains follows, all from one sample in a study of cytomegalovirus exposure and HLA in healthy donors. The table came from immunoSEQ multiplex PCR; TCRdb's copy has only in-frame clones and leaves some out. Among around 80,000 clones, around 79% were seen once, and the ten largest hold roughly 1.5%. The sample consisted of PBMCs. The receptors shown here come from a middle-aged man in good health and CMV-seronegative. Both conserved end residues are part of each CDR3.

J: TRBJ1-3; V: TRBV6-1; CDR3: CASSEPQNRGQGNTIYF
J: TRBJ2-1; V: TRBV11-2; CDR3: CASSTRAREVREQFF
J: TRBJ1-1; V: TRBV18; CDR3: CASSPPGQGNTEAFF
J: TRBJ1-2; V: TRBV9; CDR3: CASAEGFLGYGYTF
J: TRBJ1-1; V: TRBV29-1; CDR3: CSVSPHLSRTEAFF
J: TRBJ1-1; V: TRBV18; CDR3: CASSPLRDSLNTEAFF
J: TRBJ1-1; V: TRBV19; CDR3: CASSTDRAMNTEAFF
J: TRBJ2-7; V: TRBV28; CDR3: CASSSSTWDRRTYEQYF
J: TRBJ2-1; V: TRBV11-2; CDR3: CASSYGTSGYNEQFF
J: TRBJ1-1; V: TRBV7-9; CDR3: CASSLVGVETEAFF
J: TRBJ1-1; V: TRBV19; CDR3: CASRDRGNTEAFF
J: TRBJ2-1; V: TRBV5-1; CDR3: CASSTGDSYNEQFF
J: TRBJ1-1; V: TRBV9; CDR3: CASRSAGGTEAFF
J: TRBJ2-2; V: TRBV29-1; CDR3: CSVRAGAGELFF
J: TRBJ1-2; V: TRBV5-6; CDR3: CASSQQGRLDYGYTF
J: TRBJ2-1; V: TRBV19; CDR3: CASSIDAGTYNEQFF
J: TRBJ1-1; V: TRBV7-9; CDR3: CASSLGKGVEAFF
J: TRBJ2-1; V: TRBV15; CDR3: CATSVEEGAEQFF
J: TRBJ2-7; V: TRBV6-6; CDR3: CASTYTGTGKYEQYF
J: TRBJ1-3; V: TRBV9; CDR3: CASSVGKGVGNTIYF
J: TRBJ2-7; V: TRBV27; CDR3: CASSPQLLTYEQYF
J: TRBJ2-1; V: TRBV5-1; CDR3: CASSLINEQFF
J: TRBJ2-3; V: TRBV5-1; CDR3: CASSSGSTDTQYF
J: TRBJ2-4; V: TRBV7-2; CDR3: CASSANRAGDLAKNSQYF
J: TRBJ2-7; V: TRBV6-6; CDR3: CASSVTGRTGGEQYF
J: TRBJ2-2; V: TRBV12-5; CDR3: CASASRDFHPTGELFF
J: TRBJ2-2; V: TRBV5-1; CDR3: CASSPGSWDGGELFF
J: TRBJ2-7; V: TRBV28; CDR3: CASSLQGSYEQYF
J: TRBJ1-5; V: TRBV19; CDR3: CASSRNRDQGNQPQHF
J: TRBJ1-4; V: TRBV27; CDR3: CASSLRQAFEKLFF
J: TRBJ2-1; V: TRBV5-1; CDR3: CASSPGLASYNEQFF
J: TRBJ1-1; V: TRBV28; CDR3: CASSFADRGLRTFF
J: TRBJ2-7; V: TRBV2; CDR3: CASSDGGLYEQYF
J: TRBJ1-5; V: TRBV28; CDR3: CASSFYLGREGPQHF
J: TRBJ2-7; V: TRBV15; CDR3: CATSRDMETGGDYEQYF
J: TRBJ2-7; V: TRBV23-1; CDR3: CASSHLISPYEQYF
J: TRBJ2-1; V: TRBV5-8; CDR3: CASSQQGHRYNEQFF
J: TRBJ2-6; V: TRBV6-1; CDR3: CASSEGVPGANVLTF
J: TRBJ1-5; V: TRBV6-6; CDR3: CASSRTGGGNQPQHF
J: TRBJ2-6; V: TRBV5-5; CDR3: CASSLASGANGLTF
J: TRBJ2-5; V: TRBV6-5; CDR3: CASSPGTGPWEQYF